The T cell receptor beta chain under discussion was sequenced for a study of shared T cell receptors in the human thymus. TCRdb keeps only in-frame clones here, not all; method: immunoSEQ multiplex PCR. The sample comprises about 540,000 clones, about four fifths of which are singletons, and 0.01% to 0.015% rests with the top ten. Trimming shortened V by 2 bases and J by 0 bases, and 4 bases separated the two germline ends. This CDR3 is built from 14 residues. Germline V gene sequence: CDR1 SNHLY, CDR2 FYNNEI. A further study also used this sample, focusing on human thymus T cells. As that study records: There appeared to be biased usage of V and J genes in thymic and blood repertoires. A high degree of thymic repertoire overlap among unrelated individuals was reported in related research.

The receptor was derived from a boy under two years old with a congenital heart defect. The chain joins TRBV2 to TRBJ2-2; D not resolved. The material sequenced was thymocytes. The CDR3 loop is CASSELANTGELFF. The CDR3 region has the DNA TGTGCCAGCAGTGAACTAGCGAACACCGGGGAGCTGTTTTTT.